A selection of T cell receptor beta chains follows, all from one sample in a study of cytomegalovirus exposure and HLA in healthy donors. Repertoires were generated with immunoSEQ multiplex PCR, while TCRdb's copy carries only in-frame clones and drops some. This table holds about 130,000 clones, 65% to 90% found once. The specimen sequenced was PBMCs. These receptor sequences come from a girl under 10 years old in good health and CMV-seronegative. Each CDR3 is given with its conserved first and last residue. The D gene is left open where the match is weak. Only some rows state a clone size, as once, few, many or a class for expanded clones.

d_gene	j_gene	v_gene	abundance	CDR3aa	CDR3nt
TRBD1	TRBJ1-4	TRBV30	NA	CAWNGGQGIGHEKLFF	TGTGCCTGGAACGGGGGACAGGGGATTGGGCATGAAAAACTGTTTTTT
TRBD2	TRBJ2-2	TRBV6-4	few	CASSPGGQNTGELFF	TGTGCCAGCTCCCCGGGGGGGCAGAACACCGGGGAGCTGTTTTTT
NA	TRBJ1-2	TRBV10-2	NA	CASRGLQGSSVYTF	TGCGCCAGCAGGGGATTACAGGGATCGAGCGTCTACACCTTC
TRBD1	TRBJ1-2	TRBV7-9	once	CASSLEGTAYGYTF	TGTGCCAGCAGCTTAGAGGGGACAGCGTATGGCTACACCTTC
NA	TRBJ2-2	TRBV7-9	NA	CASSQRGGGELFF	TGTGCCAGCAGTCAACGGGGAGGCGGGGAGCTGTTTTTT
NA	TRBJ2-1	TRBV4-1	NA	CASSQDIVLADRNEQFF	TGCGCCAGCAGCCAAGATATCGTCCTAGCTGATCGGAATGAGCAGTTCTTC
NA	TRBJ2-7	TRBV28	NA	CASSSRAGVTYEQYF	TGTGCCAGCAGTTCTAGGGCAGGGGTGACCTACGAGCAGTACTTC
NA	TRBJ1-2	TRBV6-5	NA	CASSYLGQTYGYTF	TGTGCCAGCAGTTACCTAGGACAGACTTATGGCTACACCTTC
TRBD2	TRBJ2-1	TRBV7-6	NA	CASSLRTSGGLSSYNEQFF	TGTGCCAGCAGCTTACGCACCAGCGGGGGCCTTAGCTCCTACAATGAGCAGTTCTTC
NA	TRBJ2-5	TRBV7-9	NA	CASSLGRGEETQYF	TGTGCCAGCAGCTTAGGCAGGGGGGAAGAGACCCAGTACTTC
NA	TRBJ2-2	TRBV2	NA	CASRADTGELFF	TGTGCCAGCAGGGCCGACACCGGGGAGCTGTTTTTT
TRBD1	TRBJ1-1	TRBV6-4	NA	CASREQGAGGEAFF	TGTGCCAGCAGAGAACAGGGGGCTGGTGGTGAAGCTTTCTTT
NA	TRBJ2-7	TRBV5-6	once	CASSSKEGNPPSYEQYF	TGTGCCAGCAGCTCCAAAGAGGGTAATCCCCCGTCCTACGAGCAGTACTTC
TRBD2	TRBJ2-3	TRBV4-1	few	CASSLEGLAGADTQYF	TGCGCCAGCAGCCTAGAGGGACTAGCGGGAGCAGATACGCAGTATTTT
NA	TRBJ1-4	TRBV7-2	once	CASSFRGPNEKLFF	TGTGCCAGCAGCTTCAGGGGTCCTAATGAAAAACTGTTTTTT
NA	TRBJ1-2	TRBV5-1	NA	CASSLEDTSTNYGYTF	TGCGCCAGCAGCTTGGAGGACACCTCAACCAACTATGGCTACACCTTC
TRBD1	TRBJ2-2	TRBV5-4	few	CASSSIDRESGELFF	TGTGCCAGCAGCTCTATAGACAGGGAGTCCGGGGAGCTGTTTTTT
TRBD1	TRBJ1-1	TRBV18	NA	CASSRGTGGTNTEAFF	TGTGCCAGCTCACGAGGGACAGGGGGCACAAACACTGAAGCTTTCTTT
NA	TRBJ2-1	TRBV4-2	once	CASSQDLWQGPYNEQFF	TGTGCCAGCAGCCAAGATTTGTGGCAGGGCCCCTACAATGAGCAGTTCTTC
TRBD2	TRBJ2-5	TRBV4-3	NA	CASSQDRTSGGTQHF	TGCGCCAGCAGCCAAGATAGGACTAGCGGGGGGACCCAGCACTTC
NA	TRBJ1-6	TRBV6-6	once	CASISQGSFSNSPLHF	TGTGCCAGCATCAGCCAGGGGTCTTTTAGTAATTCACCCCTCCACTTT
NA	TRBJ1-2	TRBV28	NA	CASSYRAGYTF	TGTGCCAGCAGTTACAGGGCTGGCTACACCTTC
NA	TRBJ2-7	TRBV2	NA	CASSEGVSSSYEQYF	TGTGCCAGCAGTGAAGGAGTCTCGAGCTCCTACGAGCAGTACTTC
NA	TRBJ1-6	TRBV21-1	NA	CASSKRDRGRRSRNSPLHF	TGTGCCAGCAGCAAAAGGGACAGGGGGCGCCGTTCGCGGAATTCACCCCTCCACTTT
NA	TRBJ1-1	TRBV20-1	once	CSASRQAEAFF	TGCAGTGCTAGCCGACAGGCTGAAGCTTTCTTT
NA	TRBJ2-7	TRBV7-9	NA	CASSLAGFYEQYF	TGTGCCAGCAGCTTAGCCGGGTTTTACGAGCAGTACTTC
TRBD2	TRBJ2-3	TRBV7-2	NA	CASSSLLIAGGGTDTQYF	TGTGCCAGCAGCTCACTACTAATAGCGGGGGGGGGCACAGATACGCAGTATTTT
NA	TRBJ2-7	TRBV6-5	NA	CASSYRVGGEQYF	TGTGCCAGCAGTTACCGGGTAGGGGGAGAGCAGTACTTC
NA	TRBJ1-6	TRBV6-1	NA	CASSGYNSPLHF	TGTGCCAGCTCGGGGTATAATTCACCCCTCCACTTT
TRBD2	TRBJ2-2	TRBV7-6	NA	CASSLSGGPNTGELFF	TGTGCCAGCAGCCTTAGCGGGGGGCCGAACACCGGGGAGCTGTTTTTT
NA	TRBJ2-6	TRBV5-6	once	CASRLLGSSGANVLTF	TGTGCCAGCAGGCTCCTAGGCTCCTCTGGGGCCAACGTCCTGACTTTC
NA	TRBJ1-2	TRBV5-6	NA	CASSRPSDGGGYTF	TGTGCCAGCAGCCGCCCATCAGATGGAGGAGGCTACACCTTC
TRBD2	TRBJ2-7	TRBV25-1	NA	CASMFSSGLLSYEQYF	TGTGCCAGCATGTTTAGTAGCGGGTTGCTATCCTACGAGCAGTACTTC
NA	TRBJ1-5	TRBV6-1	many	CASSEPLGGDYQPQHF	TGTGCCAGCAGTGAACCCCTCGGGGGGGACTATCAGCCCCAGCATTTT
NA	TRBJ2-1	TRBV9	NA	CASSPRAGRNEQFF	TGTGCCAGCAGCCCACGCGCAGGGAGGAATGAGCAGTTCTTC
NA	TRBJ1-4	TRBV4-3	NA	CASSQDRSGAYEKLFF	TGCGCCAGCAGCCAAGATAGGTCAGGGGCTTATGAAAAACTGTTTTTT
NA	TRBJ1-4	TRBV4-2	NA	CASSQPPTGSEKLFF	TGTGCCAGCAGCCAACCCCCCACAGGGAGTGAAAAACTGTTTTTT
TRBD2	TRBJ2-1	TRBV27	NA	CASSLPAGSDNEQFF	TGTGCCAGCAGTCTACCAGCGGGGAGTGACAATGAGCAGTTCTTC
NA	TRBJ2-1	TRBV5-4	once	CASSLVDTAEQFF	TGTGCCAGCAGCTTGGTGGACACGGCTGAGCAGTTCTTC
TRBD1	TRBJ1-1	TRBV5-1	NA	CASSLSGTEESFF	TGCGCCAGCAGCCTATCAGGGACAGAGGAATCTTTCTTT
NA	TRBJ2-3	TRBV7-6	few	CASSSHYTDTQYF	TGTGCCAGCAGCTCCCACTACACAGATACGCAGTATTTT
TRBD1	TRBJ1-4	TRBV6-6	NA	CASSYTGAIEKLFF	TGTGCCAGCAGTTACACAGGGGCGATTGAAAAACTGTTTTTT
NA	TRBJ1-5	TRBV6-6	few	CASSQALTREQPQHF	TGTGCCAGCAGTCAAGCTCTAACCCGGGAACAGCCCCAGCATTTT
NA	TRBJ1-4	TRBV11-2	few	CASSLRGGANEKLFF	TGTGCCAGCAGCTTGAGGGGGGGCGCAAATGAAAAACTGTTTTTT